This T cell receptor beta chain was captured by sequencing in a study of T cells after yellow fever vaccination. As to this clonotype: The antigen is unknown.

V lost 11 bases, J lost 4 bases, and 14 bases stayed unmatched. Germline lookup yields CDR1 MNHNS and CDR2 SASEGT. The CDR3 is made up of 15 amino acids. MiXCR was run by TCRdb on the 5' RACE reads, yielding one entry per CDR3 protein. The sample lists some 500,000 distinct CDR3 sequences; less than 15% were seen once. Study-wide findings and caveats: The secondary response peaked faster, at day 5 versus 15, but was weaker.

The chain joins TRBV6-1 to TRBJ2-1; 7 bases align to TRBD2. The specimen was PBMCs, collected on the day of the yellow fever booster vaccination. This receptor was identified in a man aged 30 to 45 who received the YFV17D yellow fever vaccine. CDR3 in amino acids: CASKPTLGGYNEQFF. CDR3 in DNA: TGTGCCTCAAAGCCTACCCTGGGGGGGTACAATGAGCAGTTCTTC.